The 13 T cell receptor beta chains below were found in one sample sequenced in a study of shared clonotypes between healthy human individuals. In the naive CD8 group, cells lacked CD45RO and were positively selected for CCR7, so terminally differentiated effector memory CD45RA+ cells were left out. Only in-frame clones appear in the TCRdb table, and some are missing; sequencing was by immunoSEQ multiplex PCR. Among about 820,000 clones listed, 85% to 95% were seen once. Sample: naive CD8+ T cells sorted from blood. Receptors were obtained from a man aged 30-40 years in good health.

The chain combines TRBV21-1 with TRBJ1-4. TRBV21-1 is a listed pseudogene. CDR3 length equals 17 residues. CDR3: CASSKGGRDPTDEKLFF. DNA of the CDR3: TGTGCCAGCAGCAAAGGAGGAAGGGATCCAACTGATGAAAAACTGTTTTTT.

The J gene is TRBJ1-1, the V gene TRBV5-1; 7 bases line up with TRBD1. The CDR3 has 15 residues. The V gene's germline CDR1 is SGHRS and CDR2 YFSETQ. The junction had 6 bases not matched to a gene; V was cut back by 2 bases and J by 2 bases. This chain's CDR3 is CASSFRGTINTEAFF. Written as DNA, the CDR3 is TGCGCCAGCAGCTTCAGGGGGACGATCAACACTGAAGCTTTCTTT.

The V and J genes are TRBV27 and TRBJ2-3; D unresolved. V was pared by 1 base and J by 4 bases, with 9 bases between. The CDR3 covers 14 residues. The V gene's germline CDR1 is MNHEY and CDR2 SMNVEV (reference sequence). For the CDR3, the DNA is TGTGCCAGCAGTTTATGGTCCCGTTCAGATACGCAGTATTTT. The encoded protein is CASSLWSRSDTQYF.

V is TRBV11-2 and J is TRBJ1-4, with TRBD1 matching over 11 bases. CDR1 and CDR2 (germline): SGHAT, FQNNGV. V gave up 5 bases and J gave up 1 base; unmatched junction bases: 3. CDR3 length: 16 amino acids. CDR3 DNA sequence: TGTGCCAGCAGCGGGACAGGGGGTGAAACTAATGAAAAACTGTTTTTT. This sequence encodes CASSGTGGETNEKLFF.

This rearrangement joins TRBV6-6 to TRBJ2-1, with 9 nucleotides matching TRBD2. V dropped 7 bases and J dropped 4; count of bases not matched to a gene: 5. The germline CDR1 and CDR2 sequences are MNHNY and SVGAGI (reference sequence). The CDR3 runs 14 residues. CDR3 DNA: TGTGCCAGCATTGGACTAGCGTTTTACAATGAGCAGTTCTTC. This translates into CASIGLAFYNEQFF.

This chain links TRBV5-6 with TRBJ2-5, with D perhaps TRBD1 (6 bases). Germline CDR1 SGHDT, CDR2 YYEEEE. V lost 4 bases and J lost 9, with 16 bases in between. The CDR3 is 13 amino acids. CDR3 DNA: TGTGCCAGCAGCCGACAGGAGGTTTGGCCCCAGTACTTC. As protein: CASSRQEVWPQYF.

A note on this clone: This same CDR3 is encoded by further DNA sequences in the sample. The chain links TRBV11-2 to TRBJ2-7; 7 bases are a match to TRBD1. The CDR3 runs 13 residues. The germline V gene encodes CDR1 SGHAT and CDR2 FQNNGV. With V trimmed by 3 bases and J by 2 bases, 1 base remained unmatched. The CDR3 bases are TGTGCCAGCAGCTTTGGACAGGCCTACGAGCAGTACTTC. Encoded protein: CASSFGQAYEQYF.

The gene calls are TRBV6-4 and TRBJ1-6, with 7 nucleotides matching TRBD1. The CDR3 has 14 amino acids. The V gene's germline CDR1 is MRHNA and CDR2 SNTAGT. Trimming removed 3 bases from V and 10 bases from J; junction bases left unmatched: 6. The CDR3 region is CASSEAGGGSPLHF. In DNA, the CDR3 is TGTGCCAGCAGTGAAGCAGGGGGTGGATCACCCCTCCACTTT.

CDR3 in DNA: TGTGCCAGCAGCTCTCGACTAGAGAGGACCGGGGAGCTGTTTTTT. Translating it yields CASSSRLERTGELFF. The chain joins TRBV7-9 to TRBJ2-2; the D gene is possibly TRBD2 (6 bases). CDR3 length: 15 amino acids. CDR1 is SEHNR, CDR2 FQNEAQ, per germline (reference sequence). Between the trimmed V and J ends, which lost 4 bases and 5 bases, there was a span of 14 bases.

The J gene is TRBJ2-7, the V gene TRBV10-3, with 11 bases aligning to TRBD1. Germline V gene sequence: CDR1 ENHRY, CDR2 SYGVKD. The length of the CDR3 is 14 residues. J gave up 6 bases and V 7 bases, and 8 bases lay outside the gene matches. CDR3 sequence reads: CAIMTGQGAGEQYF. DNA for the CDR3: TGTGCCATCATGACTGGACAGGGGGCTGGCGAGCAGTACTTC.

The chain couples TRBV28 to TRBJ2-1; the D is unclear. V lost 5 bases, J lost 2 bases, and 4 bases lay in between. This CDR3 has 12 residues. Germline CDR1 reads MDHEN; CDR2 reads SYDVKM. CDR3 sequence reads: CASSPTYNEQFF. CDR3 nucleotide sequence: TGTGCCAGCAGTCCTACCTACAATGAGCAGTTCTTC.

The V gene is TRBV2, the J gene TRBJ2-7; TRBD1 is a possible D gene (6 bases). Germline-derived CDR1 and CDR2 are SNHLY and FYNNEI. Trimming shortened V by 5 bases and J by 2 bases, and 13 bases separated the two germline ends. This CDR3 region has 14 residues. The CDR3 reads CASSRDTNTYEQYF. In DNA form, the CDR3 reads TGTGCCAGCAGTAGGGACACAAATACCTACGAGCAGTACTTC.

This clone was counted ten times or more. This chain connects TRBV6-4 to TRBJ2-2; D gene ambiguous. Trimming took off 2 bases at V and 7 bases at J, with 11 bases between the two ends. This CDR3 region has 14 residues. Germline CDR1 and CDR2: MRHNA and SNTAGT. Here the CDR3 DNA reads TGTGCCAGCAGTGACGGGCCAGGCAGCGGGGAGCTGTTTTTT. Translated, it gives CASSDGPGSGELFF.